The 26 T cell receptor beta chains below all came from one sample that was sequenced in a study of radiotherapy plus CTLA-4 blockade in lung cancer. Some clones are missing from TCRdb's copy, which holds only in-frame ones; the method was immunoSEQ multiplex PCR. The data contain approximately 30,000 clones, about 81% of them singletons. Sequencing was performed on peripheral blood, taken from a patient treated with radiotherapy plus ipilimumab. Receptors originate from a human donor with non-small cell lung cancer that progressed on radiotherapy plus ipilimumab.

J is TRBJ2-1 and V is TRBV7-8; D is perhaps TRBD2 (7 bases). This CDR3 is built from 15 residues. CDR1 and CDR2 from the germline V gene are SGHVS and FQNEAQ. Trimming pared 0 bases from V and 6 bases from J, leaving 12 bases between. The CDR3 spells CASSLAGGQGNEQFF. In DNA, the CDR3 is TGTGCCAGCAGCTTAGCGGGGGGGCAGGGCAATGAGCAGTTCTTC.

This clone was counted only a few times. V usage is TRBV28 and J usage is TRBJ2-7; perhaps TRBD1 as D (7 bases). CDR1 and CDR2 (germline): MDHEN, SYDVKM. The length of the CDR3 is 16 residues. Trimming stripped 1 base from V and 0 bases from J, with 13 bases between. The CDR3 coding sequence is TGTGCCAGCAGTTTATTGGGCCAGGGGGGCTCCTACGAGCAGTACTTC. Protein: CASSLLGQGGSYEQYF.

The chain employs TRBV23-1 and TRBJ2-5, with a possible D match to TRBD1 (5 bases). Being an ORF, TRBV23-1 has a function that is uncertain. The CDR3 consists of 12 residues. V lost 0 bases to trimming and J lost 12 bases, with 11 bases between them. This chain's CDR3 is CASSQSSAREYF. The CDR3 DNA sequence: TGCGCCAGCAGTCAATCAAGCGCCAGGGAGTACTTC.

This clone was seen once. V is TRBV5-5 and J is TRBJ2-3; 9 bases align to TRBD2. The ends lost 1 base at V and 4 bases at J; junction bases unmatched: 4. This CDR3 is 15 amino acids long. Germline V CDR1 and CDR2: SGHKS, YYEKEE (reference sequence). CDR3 in DNA: TGTGCCAGCAGCTTGCAGGCGGGGGGGCCAGATACGCAGTATTTT. Its translation: CASSLQAGGPDTQYF.

This chain links TRBV5-6 with TRBJ1-5; 10 bases align to TRBD1. The junction had 1 base not matched to a gene; V was cut back by 3 bases and J by 1 base. CDR1 is SGHDT, CDR2 YYEEEE, per germline. This CDR3 is built from 15 residues. The CDR3 nucleotides are TGTGCCAGCAGCTGGGGACAGGGGAGCAATCAGCCCCAGCATTTT. This codes for CASSWGQGSNQPQHF.

V and J are TRBV27 and TRBJ1-1, with a tentative D call TRBD1 (5 bases). The CDR3 is 16 amino acids. V was clipped by 3 bases and J by 3 bases, with 17 bases between them. CDR1 is MNHEY and CDR2 is SMNVEV in the germline V gene (reference sequence). In DNA form, the CDR3 reads TGTGCCAGCAGTTTCCACCCCGACAGAGCCTACACTGAAGCTTTCTTT. Amino acid sequence: CASSFHPDRAYTEAFF.

The CDR3 DNA follows: TGTGCCAGCTCACCACCCCAGGGGGTGGACGGCTACACCTTC. Protein sequence: CASSPPQGVDGYTF. J is TRBJ1-2 and V is TRBV18; 7 nucleotides agree with TRBD1. J was trimmed by 8 bases and V by 0 bases; bases with no gene match: 6. The CDR3 loop spans 14 amino acids. Germline V gene lookup returns CDR1 KGHSH and CDR2 LQKENI.

The V call is TRBV9, the J call TRBJ1-2; D not certain. The germline V gene has CDR1 SGDLS and CDR2 YYNGEE. The CDR3 sequence is 12 residues long. V shed 0 bases and J shed 6 bases, with 6 bases lying between them. CDR3 loop: CASSVARNGYTF. The CDR3 region has the DNA TGTGCCAGCAGCGTAGCGAGGAATGGCTACACCTTC.

The V and J genes are TRBV7-8 and TRBJ1-2; D not resolved. The length of the CDR3 is 14 residues. V dropped 1 base and J dropped 2 bases, with 8 bases sitting between them. Germline V CDR1 and CDR2: SGHVS, FQNEAQ. The DNA for the CDR3 is TGTGCCAGCAGCTTAGGGGCAGCAAACTATGGCTACACCTTC. This encodes CASSLGAANYGYTF.

This chain connects TRBV7-2 to TRBJ1-2, with D possibly being TRBD1 (6 bases). This CDR3 region has 14 residues. CDR1 is SGHTA and CDR2 is FQGNSA in the germline V gene. V lost 3 bases to trimming and J lost 4 bases, with 12 bases between them. CDR3 DNA: TGTGCCAGCAGCTTGTCAGGGGAGGGCTATGGCTACACCTTC. Translating gives CASSLSGEGYGYTF.

This clone was counted only a few times. The chain has TRBV29-1 and TRBJ1-1, with D hard to call. This CDR3 is built from 11 residues. V gave up 5 bases and J gave up 6 bases, with 10 bases separating them. The germline gives CDR1 SQVTM, CDR2 ANQGSEA. The CDR3 sequence is CSVTRLAEAFF. Written as DNA, the CDR3 is TGCAGCGTTACGAGGCTAGCTGAAGCTTTCTTT.

J is TRBJ2-5 and V is TRBV11-3; D call uncertain. This CDR3 has 13 residues. Germline CDR1 reads SGHNT; CDR2 reads YENEEA. V shed 2 bases and J shed 2 bases, with 6 bases lying between them. This CDR3 is CASSLSPQETQYF. The CDR3 nucleotides are TGTGCCAGCAGCTTAAGCCCACAAGAGACCCAGTACTTC. The variable domain in full, completed from reference TRBV11-3 and TRBJ2-5, reads EAGVVQSPRYKIIEKKQPVAFWCNPISGHNTLYWYLQNLGQGPELLIRYENEEAVDDSQLPKDRFSAERLKGVDSTLKIQPAELGDSAVYLCASSLSPQETQYFGPGTRLLVL.

The chain has TRBV11-2 and TRBJ1-3, with D possibly being TRBD1 (6 bases). The CDR3 totals 16 residues. Germline V gene lookup returns CDR1 SGHAT and CDR2 FQNNGV. V lost 1 base to trimming and J lost 2 bases, with 12 bases between them. This chain's CDR3 is CASSLVYREAGNTIYF. The CDR3 region has the DNA TGTGCCAGCAGCTTAGTATACAGGGAAGCTGGAAACACCATATATTTT.

The chain combines TRBV23-1 with TRBJ1-1, with TRBD1 as a possible D gene (6 bases). TRBV23-1 is an ORF, and what it does is uncertain. The CDR3 extends over 13 amino acids. The V end lost 7 bases, the J end lost 2 bases, and 11 bases lay between the germline ends. The CDR3 loop is CASTTGKNTEAFF. Written as DNA, the CDR3 is TGCGCCAGCACCACAGGGAAAAACACTGAAGCTTTCTTT.

There are a few counts of this clone. J is TRBJ2-7 and V is TRBV5-1; perhaps TRBD1 as D (5 bases). The V gene lost 5 bases and the J gene lost 2 bases, with 17 bases spanning the gap. Germline V lookup: CDR1 SGHRS, CDR2 YFSETQ. The CDR3 covers 15 residues. The CDR3 protein is CASSFTTQGTYEQYF. DNA for the CDR3: TGCGCCAGCAGTTTTACTACCCAGGGCACCTACGAGCAGTACTTC.

The V call is TRBV19, the J call TRBJ2-1; 11 positions agree with TRBD1. V was pared by 6 bases and J by 3 bases, with 7 bases of the junction left unmatched. In germline, CDR1 is LNHDA, CDR2 SQIVND (reference sequence). The CDR3 spans 16 residues. The CDR3 DNA reads TGTGCCAGTAGCAATTCGGGGACAGGGGGCTACAATGAGCAGTTCTTC. Translation gives CASSNSGTGGYNEQFF.

The gene calls are TRBV14 and TRBJ1-2, with 8 nucleotides matching TRBD1. CDR1 and CDR2 (germline): SGHDN, FVKESK. CDR3 size: 14 residues. With V trimmed by 2 bases and J by 4 bases, 3 bases remained unmatched. CDR3 sequence (DNA): TGTGCCAGCAGCCAAACCGACAGGGGCTATGGCTACACCTTC. Its translation: CASSQTDRGYGYTF.

The J gene is TRBJ2-7, the V gene TRBV5-4; D possibly corresponds to TRBD2 (6 bases). The CDR3 spans 16 residues. Germline V gene data show CDR1 as SGHNT and CDR2 as YYREEE (reference sequence). Trimming took off 0 bases at V and 8 bases at J, with 21 bases between the two ends. The CDR3 bases are TGTGCCAGCAGCTTGGAGGGGTGGGGGACTTCTAAGAAGCAGTACTTC. This encodes CASSLEGWGTSKKQYF.

V gene TRBV11-1 combines with J gene TRBJ2-1, with 8 nucleotides matching TRBD2. CDR1 is SGHAT and CDR2 is FQDESV in the germline V gene (reference sequence). J was trimmed by 3 bases and V by 5 bases; bases with no gene match: 6. The CDR3 consists of 15 residues. The CDR3 loop is CASSPAAGVYNEQFF. CDR3 sequence (DNA): TGTGCCAGCAGCCCCGCAGCGGGGGTCTACAATGAGCAGTTCTTC. The whole variable domain, remainder taken from reference TRBV11-1 and TRBJ2-1, is EAEVAQSPRYKITEKSQAVAFWCDPISGHATLYWYRQILGQGPELLVQFQDESVVDDSQLPKDRFSAERLKGVDSTLKIQPAELGDSAMYLCASSPAAGVYNEQFFGPGTRLTVL.

Remarks on this clone: The same CDR3 arises from other DNA sequences in this sample as well. CDR3 coding DNA: TGTGCCAGCAGTGAGACAGGGGGCGGCTACACCTTC. Encoded protein: CASSETGGGYTF. V gene TRBV2 combines with J gene TRBJ1-2; 10 nucleotides line up with TRBD1. The CDR3 totals 12 residues. CDR1 and CDR2 (germline): SNHLY, FYNNEI. The trim removed 3 bases at V and 8 bases at J, leaving 0 bases unmatched. Variable domain in full (rest from reference TRBV2 and TRBJ1-2): EPEVTQTPSHQVTQMGQEVILRCVPISNHLYFYWYRQILGQKVEFLVSFYNNEISEKSEIFDDQFSVERPDGSNFTLKIRSTKLEDSAMYFCASSETGGGYTFGSGTRLTVV.

The rearrangement joins TRBV6-5 to TRBJ2-7; 9 positions agree with TRBD2. The CDR3 runs 14 residues. CDR1 MNHEY and CDR2 SVGAGI come from the germline V gene. Unmatched junction bases numbered 5, after V lost 7 bases and J lost 1 base. CDR3 nucleotide sequence: TGTGCCAGCACCCCGCGGGGGGGATCCTACGAGCAGTACTTC. Its translation: CASTPRGGSYEQYF.

The chain recombines TRBV6-5 with TRBJ1-2, with D hard to call. There are 13 residues in the CDR3. The V and J ends lost 5 bases and 4 bases respectively, with 11 bases between them. Germline CDR1 is MNHEY and CDR2 is SVGAGI. The DNA for the CDR3 is TGTGCCAGCAGTCCCACGGCGGGCTATGGCTACACCTTC. Translated: CASSPTAGYGYTF.

The V call is TRBV27, the J call TRBJ2-7; 9 bases match TRBD2. V gave up 7 bases and J gave up 8 bases; unmatched junction bases: 15. The germline CDR1 and CDR2 sequences are MNHEY and SMNVEV (reference sequence). The CDR3 consists of 15 residues. In DNA, the CDR3 is TGTGCCAGCACCCCTGGTTGGGCGGGGGGGGGTAAGCAGTACTTC. Its translation: CASTPGWAGGGKQYF.

The genes are TRBV7-8 and TRBJ1-2, with 7 bases fitting TRBD1. The CDR3 covers 16 residues. V shed 0 bases and J 5 bases; nucleotides not matched to a gene: 9. Germline V gene lookup returns CDR1 SGHVS and CDR2 FQNEAQ. The CDR3 protein is CASSLARTGPYYGYTF. In DNA, the CDR3 is TGTGCCAGCAGCTTAGCGAGGACAGGACCGTATTATGGCTACACCTTC.

This clone has a handful of counts. The gene calls are TRBV7-8 and TRBJ2-6, with TRBD1 matching over 7 bases. V lost 5 bases to trimming and J lost 0 bases; unmatched junction nucleotides: 4. Germline V lookup: CDR1 SGHVS, CDR2 FQNEAQ. This CDR3 is built from 16 residues. The CDR3, as DNA: TGTGCCAGCAGCCAGGGACAGAACTCTGGGGCCAACGTCCTGACTTTC. It is translated as CASSQGQNSGANVLTF.

CDR3 region: CASSPTGWGTDTQYF. The CDR3 nucleotides are TGCGCCAGCAGTCCGACAGGGTGGGGCACAGATACGCAGTATTTT. V is TRBV5-1 and J is TRBJ2-3; 7 nucleotides match TRBD1. V dropped 5 bases and J dropped 1; count of bases not matched to a gene: 7. CDR3 length: 15 amino acids. CDR1 is SGHRS and CDR2 is YFSETQ in the germline V gene. The entire variable domain, with the rest obtained from reference TRBV5-1 and TRBJ2-3, is as follows: KAGVTQTPRYLIKTRGQQVTLSCSPISGHRSVSWYQQTPGQGLQFLFEYFSETQRNKGNFPGRFSGRQFSNSRSEMNVSTLELGDSALYLCASSPTGWGTDTQYFGPGTRLTVL.